The 28 T cell receptor beta chains reported below all come from one sample, sequenced in a study of cytomegalovirus exposure and HLA in healthy donors. The PCR made use of 60 Vbeta and 13 Jbeta primers. The method was immunoSEQ multiplex PCR; TCRdb's version includes in-frame clones alone and lacks a portion of them. The data show nearly 100,000 clones, around 10% seen once. The sequenced sample was PBMCs. The receptor set was obtained from a man in his fifties or sixties in good health and CMV-seropositive.

CDR3 region: CASSFWNSPGYGYTF. The CDR3 bases are TGTGCCAGCAGCTTTTGGAACTCACCGGGATATGGCTACACCTTC. The rearrangement joins TRBV7-2 to TRBJ1-2; D gene unclear. Germline V gene sequence: CDR1 SGHTA, CDR2 FQGNSA. The V gene lost 3 bases and the J gene lost 5 bases, with 16 bases spanning the gap. The CDR3 covers 15 residues.

This clone was seen a handful of times. The rearrangement links TRBV7-3 to TRBJ1-3, with D possibly matching TRBD1 (5 bases). V lost 5 bases, J lost 8 bases, and 13 bases lay in between. Germline assignment: CDR1 SGHTA and CDR2 FQGTGA. This CDR3 has 13 amino acids. The CDR3 DNA reads TGTGCCAGCAGCCAATTCCCGGGGGACACCATATATTTT. It is translated as CASSQFPGDTIYF.

CDR3 loop: CASSQRAADTQYF. CDR3 nucleotide sequence: TGCGCCAGCAGCCAGCGGGCCGCAGATACGCAGTATTTT. This sequence joins TRBV4-3 and TRBJ2-3; tentative D call: TRBD2 (5 bases). Trimming took off 3 bases at V and 4 bases at J, with 8 bases between the two ends. The CDR3 sequence is 13 residues long. The V gene's germline CDR1 is LGHNA and CDR2 YSLEER.

The gene calls are TRBV4-1 and TRBJ1-4; tentatively, D is TRBD1 (5 bases). Germline CDR1 reads MGHRA; CDR2 reads YSYEKL. The germline V and J ends were trimmed by 3 bases and 4 bases, with 12 bases remaining between them. This CDR3 spans 15 amino acids. In nucleotides, the CDR3 is TGCGCCAGCAGCCAGGACGACAGATATAATGAAAAACTGTTTTTT. The encoded protein is CASSQDDRYNEKLFF.

This clone was found a few times. The rearrangement links TRBV6-6 to TRBJ2-7, with TRBD2 as a possible D gene (5 bases). Trimming removed 5 bases from V and 5 bases from J, with 10 bases in between. The CDR3 extends over 12 amino acids. Germline CDR1 and CDR2: MNHNY and SVGAGI (reference sequence). CDR3 amino acids: CASSVGRDEQYF. CDR3 nucleotide sequence: TGTGCCAGCAGTGTCGGGCGGGACGAGCAGTACTTC.

The chain joins TRBV9 to TRBJ2-2; D is uncertain. Germline CDR1 reads SGDLS; CDR2 reads YYNGEE. V lost 0 bases, J lost 1 base, and 4 bases lay in between. This CDR3 contains 14 residues. The CDR3 sequence: CASSVAMNTGELFF. DNA of the CDR3: TGTGCCAGCAGCGTAGCCATGAACACCGGGGAGCTGTTTTTT.

Regarding this clone: The junction departs from germline at one end; a sequencing error may be responsible. The V call is TRBV29-1, the J call TRBJ2-3; 15 bases are shared with TRBD2. From germline, CDR1 is SQVTM and CDR2 ANQGSEA. The CDR3 runs 16 residues. CDR3: CSVAGTSGRRTDTRYF. The DNA for the CDR3 is TGCAGCGTGGCCGGGACTAGCGGGAGGAGGACAGATACGCGGTATTTT.

This clone appeared a few times. V gene TRBV9 combines with J gene TRBJ2-3; D is possibly TRBD2 (5 bases). CDR3 length equals 15 residues. Deletions cut 0 bases from V and 8 bases from J, with 16 bases between. The germline V gene encodes CDR1 SGDLS and CDR2 YYNGEE. The CDR3 sequence: CASSVAETTTITQYF. In DNA, the CDR3 is TGTGCCAGCAGCGTAGCGGAGACTACGACAATTACGCAGTATTTT.

This chain joins TRBV1 and TRBJ2-2; TRBD2 is the table's D call and was not checked against the DNA. TRBV1 constitutes a pseudogene. This CDR3 spans 15 amino acids. CDR3 in amino acids: CTSSPLWSNTGELFF. CDR3 nucleotides: TGCACCAGCAGCCCCCTATGGTCGAACACCGGGGAGCTGTTTTTT.

The rearrangement uses TRBV6-1 and TRBJ2-1, with TRBD2 identical over 7 bases. Trimming took 7 bases from V and 7 from J; bases not matched to a gene: 7. From germline, CDR1 is MNHNS and CDR2 SASEGT. The CDR3 runs to 13 residues. CDR3 protein: CASNAGARNEQFF. The CDR3 DNA is TGTGCCAGCAACGCGGGAGCACGGAATGAGCAGTTCTTC.

The rearrangement joins TRBV27 to TRBJ1-1, with TRBD1 matching over 8 bases. Germline values: CDR1 MNHEY, CDR2 SMNVEV (reference sequence). V lost 6 bases, J lost 7 bases, and 4 bases stayed unmatched. The CDR3 extends over 12 amino acids. CDR3 coding DNA: TGTGCCAGCAGCAGAGACAGGGGTGAAGCTTTCTTT. Protein sequence: CASSRDRGEAFF.

The chain couples TRBV7-9 to TRBJ1-4; D gene uncertain. This CDR3 region has 15 residues. V shed 1 base and J shed 3 bases, with 9 bases lying between them. In germline, CDR1 is SEHNR, CDR2 FQNEAQ (reference sequence). The CDR3: CASSLDGGPNEKLFF. CDR3 nucleotides: TGTGCCAGCAGCTTAGACGGTGGTCCTAATGAAAAACTGTTTTTT.

Worth noting for this clone: Different DNA sequences within this sample yield the same CDR3. The genes are TRBV7-9 and TRBJ1-1, with D uncertain. Germline CDR1 is SEHNR and CDR2 is FQNEAQ (reference sequence). The germline V and J ends were trimmed by 3 bases and 11 bases, with 10 bases remaining between them. The CDR3 loop spans 11 amino acids. This chain's CDR3 is CASSFSYEAFF. The CDR3 region has the DNA TGTGCCAGCAGCTTTAGCTATGAGGCTTTCTTT. Combining the CDR3 with reference TRBV7-9 and TRBJ1-1 gives the whole variable domain DTGVSQNPRHKITKRGQNVTFRCDPISEHNRLYWYRQTLGQGPEFLTYFQNEAQLEKSRLLSDRFSAERPKGSFSTLEIQRTEQGDSAMYLCASSFSYEAFFGQGTRLTVV.

Only a few counts were recorded for this clone. The chain recombines TRBV7-8 with TRBJ2-1; D ambiguous. Trimming took 5 bases from V and 0 from J, leaving 14 bases between them. Germline V gene sequence: CDR1 SGHVS, CDR2 FQNEAQ. CDR3 size: 16 residues. The CDR3 protein is CASSQEDWSSYNEQFF. DNA for the CDR3: TGTGCCAGCAGCCAAGAAGACTGGAGCTCCTACAATGAGCAGTTCTTC.

This clone appeared many times. The V gene is TRBV28, the J gene TRBJ2-7, with D possibly matching TRBD1 (6 bases). V lost 8 bases and J lost 0, with 11 bases in between. The CDR3 totals 13 residues. The germline V gene encodes CDR1 MDHEN and CDR2 SYDVKM. CDR3 amino acids: CASLNRDSYEQYF. The DNA of the CDR3 is TGTGCCAGCCTTAACAGGGACTCCTACGAGCAGTACTTC.

The V call is TRBV5-1, the J call TRBJ2-2; the match to TRBD2 covers 14 bases. The germline V gene encodes CDR1 SGHRS and CDR2 YFSETQ. The CDR3 is 18 residues long. V shed 3 bases, J shed 5 bases, and the junction held 9 bases outside the gene matches. CDR3 bases: TGCGCCAGCAGCTCCCTGACTAGCGGGAGGGCCGCGACCGGGGAGCTGTTTTTT. It translates to CASSSLTSGRAATGELFF.

The gene calls are TRBV7-9 and TRBJ1-4; D unresolved. CDR1 is SEHNR and CDR2 is FQNEAQ in the germline V gene (reference sequence). The CDR3 loop spans 16 amino acids. V lost 3 bases and J 0 bases, leaving 11 bases between the germline ends. CDR3 protein: CASSFTRASTNEKLFF. The CDR3 DNA reads as TGTGCCAGCAGCTTCACAAGAGCGTCAACTAATGAAAAACTGTTTTTT.

The chain couples TRBV6-5 to TRBJ2-4; D remains unclear. The ends were cut back, 0 bases at V and 4 bases at J, with 13 bases in the middle. The CDR3 consists of 16 residues. Germline CDR1 reads MNHEY; CDR2 reads SVGAGI. CDR3 nucleotides: TGTGCCAGCAGTTACTCGATTCTGGGCCTAAAAAACATTCAGTACTTC. Residues: CASSYSILGLKNIQYF.

The rearrangement uses TRBV5-1 and TRBJ2-1; TRBD2 might be the D (6 bases). The CDR3 length is 13 residues. V lost 4 bases and J 12 bases, leaving 17 bases between the germline ends. The germline gives CDR1 SGHRS, CDR2 YFSETQ. The CDR3 here is CASSTEGTFGQFF. The CDR3 DNA reads TGCGCCAGCAGCACGGAGGGGACCTTCGGGCAGTTCTTC. The full variable domain, in which reference TRBV5-1 and TRBJ2-1 provide the parts outside the CDR3, is KAGVTQTPRYLIKTRGQQVTLSCSPISGHRSVSWYQQTPGQGLQFLFEYFSETQRNKGNFPGRFSGRQFSNSRSEMNVSTLELGDSALYLCASSTEGTFGQFFGPGTRLTVL.

This clone was recorded a few times. The chain is built from TRBV5-4 and TRBJ1-1, with TRBD1 matching over 7 bases. V gave up 0 bases and J gave up 4 bases; unmatched junction bases: 9. CDR1 and CDR2 from the germline V gene are SGHNT and YYREEE (reference sequence). The CDR3 spans 16 residues. The CDR3 sequence is CASSLGRSYRGTEAFF. The CDR3 region has the DNA TGTGCCAGCAGCTTGGGTCGGAGTTACAGGGGCACTGAAGCTTTCTTT.

The V and J genes are TRBV4-1 and TRBJ1-5; D call uncertain. There are 14 residues in the CDR3. From germline, CDR1 is MGHRA and CDR2 YSYEKL. Trimming took 4 bases from V and 4 from J, leaving 11 bases between them. The CDR3 sequence is CASSPQFGNQPQHF. As DNA, the CDR3 is TGCGCCAGCAGCCCTCAATTCGGGAATCAGCCCCAGCATTTT.

This clone was found a few times. V is TRBV7-2 and J is TRBJ2-7; perhaps TRBD1 as D (6 bases). This CDR3 has 16 amino acids. V was pared by 1 base and J by 2 bases, with 15 bases between. Germline CDR1 is SGHTA and CDR2 is FQGNSA. The CDR3 bases are TGTGCCAGCAGCTTAGGAGACAGGATCGGTGCCTACGAGCAGTACTTC. This gives the protein CASSLGDRIGAYEQYF.

Ten or more counts support this clone. CDR3 sequence (DNA): TGTGCCAGCAGCCCGGACAGGGGGCTGGGAGAGACCCAGTACTTC. It is translated as CASSPDRGLGETQYF. The chain uses TRBV7-9 and TRBJ2-5, with 11 bases identical to TRBD1. The CDR3 extends over 15 amino acids. The V gene's germline CDR1 is SEHNR and CDR2 FQNEAQ (reference sequence). V was clipped by 5 bases and J by 4 bases; unmatched bases: 6.

This rearrangement joins TRBV10-2 to TRBJ1-3, with D perhaps TRBD1 (6 bases). Trimming pared 2 bases from V and 4 bases from J, leaving 9 bases between. The CDR3 covers 14 residues. Germline V CDR1 and CDR2: WSHSY, SAAADI. CDR3 region: CASSEAGTGNTIYF. CDR3 bases: TGCGCCAGCAGTGAGGCAGGGACAGGAAACACCATATATTTT.

V and J are TRBV4-2 and TRBJ2-1; 13 nucleotides line up with TRBD2. The CDR3 loop spans 16 amino acids. V trimming: 1 base; J trimming: 7 bases; junction bases outside the gene matches: 4. CDR1 and CDR2 from the germline V gene are LGHNA and YNFKEQ. For the CDR3, the DNA is TGTGCCAGCAGCCAAGTCGGGACTAGCGGGATGAATGAGCAGTTCTTC. Residues: CASSQVGTSGMNEQFF.

The CDR3 loop is CASSSPLKTSGHDYNEQFF. DNA for the CDR3: TGTGCCAGCAGCTCCCCCTTAAAGACTAGCGGACACGACTACAATGAGCAGTTCTTC. The chain is built from TRBV11-2 and TRBJ2-1; TRBD2 agrees at 9 bases. The CDR3 runs 19 residues. Germline CDR1 and CDR2: SGHAT and FQNNGV. Trimming at V came to 4 bases and at J to 3 bases, leaving 16 bases not matched to a gene.

This chain links TRBV7-9 with TRBJ2-3; weak D call: TRBD2 (7 bases). Trimming shortened V by 5 bases and J by 4 bases, and 16 bases separated the two germline ends. The CDR3 sequence is 15 residues long. CDR1 SEHNR and CDR2 FQNEAQ come from the germline V gene (reference sequence). DNA for the CDR3: TGTGCCAGCAGCCCCTCCGGGGGGCGGGCAGATACGCAGTATTTT. This gives the protein CASSPSGGRADTQYF.

V gene TRBV28 combines with J gene TRBJ2-7; no clear D gene. Trimming took off 1 base at V and 2 bases at J, with 9 bases between the two ends. Germline V gene lookup returns CDR1 MDHEN and CDR2 SYDVKM. CDR3 length: 14 amino acids. CDR3 loop: CASSLSGNTYEQYF. CDR3 DNA sequence: TGTGCCAGCAGTTTATCAGGAAATACCTACGAGCAGTACTTC.